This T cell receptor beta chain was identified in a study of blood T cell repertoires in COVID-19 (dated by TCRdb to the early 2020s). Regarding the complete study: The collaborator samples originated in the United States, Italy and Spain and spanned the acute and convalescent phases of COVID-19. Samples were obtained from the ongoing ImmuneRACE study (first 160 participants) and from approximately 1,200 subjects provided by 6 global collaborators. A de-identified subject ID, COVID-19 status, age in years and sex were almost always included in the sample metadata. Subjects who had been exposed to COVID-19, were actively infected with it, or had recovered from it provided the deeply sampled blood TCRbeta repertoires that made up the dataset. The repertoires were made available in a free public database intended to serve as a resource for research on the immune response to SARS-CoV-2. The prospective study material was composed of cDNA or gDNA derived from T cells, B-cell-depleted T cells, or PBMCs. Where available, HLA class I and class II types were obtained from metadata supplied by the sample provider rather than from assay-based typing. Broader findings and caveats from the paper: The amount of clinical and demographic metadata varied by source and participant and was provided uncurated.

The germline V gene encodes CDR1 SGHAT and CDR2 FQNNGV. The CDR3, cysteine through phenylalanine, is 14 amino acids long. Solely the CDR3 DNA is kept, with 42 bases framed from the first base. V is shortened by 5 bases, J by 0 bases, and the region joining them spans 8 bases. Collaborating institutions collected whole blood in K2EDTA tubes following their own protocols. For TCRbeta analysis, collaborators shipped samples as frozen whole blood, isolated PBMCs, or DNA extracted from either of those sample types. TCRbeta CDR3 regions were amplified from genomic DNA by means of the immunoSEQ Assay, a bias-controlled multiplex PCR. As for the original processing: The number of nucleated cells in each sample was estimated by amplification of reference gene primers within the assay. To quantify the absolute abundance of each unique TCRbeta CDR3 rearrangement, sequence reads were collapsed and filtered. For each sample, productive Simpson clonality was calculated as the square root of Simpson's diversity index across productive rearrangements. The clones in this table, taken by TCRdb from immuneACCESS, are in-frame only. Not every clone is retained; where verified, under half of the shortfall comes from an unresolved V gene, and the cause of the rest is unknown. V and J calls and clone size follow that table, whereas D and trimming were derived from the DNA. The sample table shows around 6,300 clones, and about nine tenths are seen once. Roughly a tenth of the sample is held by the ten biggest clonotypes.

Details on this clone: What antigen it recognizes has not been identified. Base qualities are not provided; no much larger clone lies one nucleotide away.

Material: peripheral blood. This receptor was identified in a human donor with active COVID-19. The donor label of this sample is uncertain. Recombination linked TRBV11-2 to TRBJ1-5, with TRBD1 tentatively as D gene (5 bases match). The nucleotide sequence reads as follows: TGTGCCAGCAGCCCCCAGGGTAGCAATCAGCCCCAGCATTTT. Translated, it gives CASSPQGSNQPQHF. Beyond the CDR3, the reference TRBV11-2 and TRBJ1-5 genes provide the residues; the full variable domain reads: EAGVAQSPRYKIIEKRQSVAFWCNPISGHATLYWYQQILGQGPKLLIQFQNNGVVDDSQLPKDRFSAERLKGVDSTLKIQPAKLEDSAVYLCASSPQGSNQPQHFGDGTRLSIL.